The 17 T cell receptor beta chains in this list originate from one sample, sequenced in a study of quantifying T cell responses using KT2 cells. About the study: RNA was reverse transcribed with TCR alpha and beta constant-region primers.

The cDNA 3' end received a ligated oligonucleotide with a UMI. The first PCR ran 3 to 5 cycles with an equimolar RC1.1 and RC1.2 beta primer mix. TCRdb independently ran MiXCR on the UMI-ligation and nested PCR reads; one entry per CDR3 protein. The profile shows around 50,000 distinct CDR3 sequences, roughly 12% of them singletons. The material sequenced was PBMCs spiked with cells of the T cell clone KT2. The receptors originated from a human donor.

The chain recombines TRBV18 with TRBJ1-4; D unclear. This CDR3 is built from 16 residues. V gave up 3 bases and J gave up 0 bases, with 11 bases separating them. Germline V gene lookup returns CDR1 KGHSH and CDR2 LQKENI. The CDR3 region is CASSPSAVTTNEKLFF. DNA of the CDR3: TGTGCCAGCTCACCGAGCGCAGTGACAACTAATGAAAAACTGTTTTTT. Full variable domain (outside the CDR3, taken from reference TRBV18 and TRBJ1-4): NAGVMQNPRHLVRRRGQEARLRCSPMKGHSHVYWYRQLPEEGLKFMVYLQKENIIDESGMPKERFSAEFPKEGPSILRIQQVVRGDSAAYFCASSPSAVTTNEKLFFGSGTQLSVL.

The chain carries TRBV12-3 or TRBV12-4 and TRBJ2-6; either TRBD1 or TRBD2 may fit D (5 bases each). This CDR3 region has 19 residues. Trimming took off 7 bases at V and 0 bases at J, with 22 bases between the two ends. CDR3 nucleotide sequence: TGTGCCAGCATGACCGGGGCGTTAGGAATCACCTCTGGGGCCAACGTCCTGACTTTC. It is translated as CASMTGALGITSGANVLTF.

The genes are TRBV6-1 and TRBJ2-7; tentatively, D is TRBD1 (7 bases). With 5 bases removed from V and 6 bases from J, the gap between germline ends came to 20 bases. In germline, CDR1 is MNHNS, CDR2 SASEGT. The CDR3 runs 15 residues. DNA for the CDR3: TGTGCCAGCAGTCTGCGAGGAGGGGGCCTATCCGAGCAGTACTTC. Protein: CASSLRGGGLSEQYF.

This clonotype was picked up many times. The chain joins TRBV6-5 to TRBJ2-3; unclear D gene. The CDR3 covers 13 residues. CDR1 is MNHEY and CDR2 is SVGAGI in the germline V gene. Trimming took off 4 bases at V and 6 bases at J, with 11 bases between the two ends. CDR3 region: CASSFPPLDTQYF. The CDR3 DNA reads as TGTGCCAGCAGTTTCCCTCCCCTGGATACGCAGTATTTT.

In this sample, this clonotype turned up a few times. V and J are TRBV19 and TRBJ2-5; no definite D call. The CDR3 loop spans 15 amino acids. The germline V and J ends were trimmed by 6 bases and 0 bases, with 14 bases remaining between them. Germline-derived CDR1 and CDR2 are LNHDA and SQIVND (reference sequence). The CDR3 nucleotides are TGTGCCAGTAGGAACTATTGGACCGACCAAGAGACCCAGTACTTC. Translation: CASRNYWTDQETQYF.

This rearrangement joins TRBV6-2 or TRBV6-3 to TRBJ1-1; no reliable D call. The CDR3 extends over 17 amino acids. Deletions cut 0 bases from V and 3 bases from J, with 17 bases between. Per the germline V gene, CDR1 is MNHEY and CDR2 is SVGEGT. The CDR3 DNA follows: TGTGCCAGCAGTTACTCGCTGATCCCACGTACATACACTGAAGCTTTCTTT. Translating gives CASSYSLIPRTYTEAFF.

This clonotype was seen more than once but under ten times. A junction boundary mismatches the germline segment, possibly from a read error. This chain connects TRBV27 to TRBJ1-1; 8 nucleotides line up with TRBD1. The CDR3 is made up of 13 amino acids. Germline V gene lookup returns CDR1 MNHEY and CDR2 SMNVEV (reference sequence). CDR3 sequence: CASTPADRGSTIF. The CDR3 DNA follows: TGTGCCAGCACCCCAGCCGACAGGGGTTCTACGATCTTT.

The table lists this clonotype with a few counts. The genes are TRBV20-1 and TRBJ2-5; 15 bases line up with TRBD2. The germline V gene encodes CDR1 DFQATT and CDR2 SNEGSKA (reference sequence). The CDR3 runs to 18 residues. With 1 base clipped from V and 2 bases from J, the junction kept 8 bases outside the gene matches. The CDR3 region has the DNA TGCAGTGCTAGAGCGGGACTAGCGGGGGGACCAACGCAAGAGACCCAGTACTTC. Translating gives CSARAGLAGGPTQETQYF.

V gene TRBV7-6 combines with J gene TRBJ2-5; D call uncertain. This CDR3 has 15 residues. Deletions cut 8 bases from V and 2 bases from J, with 18 bases between. The germline gives CDR1 SGHVS, CDR2 FNYEAQ. CDR3 amino acids: CASPEWSLGQETQYF. CDR3 coding DNA: TGTGCCAGCCCGGAATGGAGCCTGGGGCAAGAGACCCAGTACTTC.

The V gene is TRBV2, the J gene TRBJ1-2, with D possibly being TRBD1 (6 bases). This CDR3 is 13 amino acids long. Germline V CDR1 and CDR2: SNHLY, FYNNEI. V was cut by 6 bases and J by 7 bases, with 15 bases left in between. CDR3 sequence: CASRRTQGPGYTF. The DNA for the CDR3 is TGTGCCAGCAGGAGAACGCAGGGGCCTGGCTACACCTTC.

The chain recombines TRBV7-2 with TRBJ2-3; TRBD2 agrees at 10 bases. The CDR3 covers 15 residues. V trimming: 2 bases; J trimming: 4 bases; junction bases outside the gene matches: 3. The V gene's germline CDR1 is SGHTA and CDR2 FQGNSA. CDR3 region: CASSLLAGVPDTQYF. Written as DNA, the CDR3 is TGTGCCAGCAGCTTACTAGCGGGAGTTCCAGATACGCAGTATTTT.

The chain recombines TRBV20-1 with TRBJ2-3; 12 nucleotides agree with TRBD2. Germline-derived CDR1 and CDR2 are DFQATT and SNEGSKA (reference sequence). The CDR3 is 14 residues long. V shed 4 bases and J 3 bases; nucleotides not matched to a gene: 2. The CDR3 DNA reads TGCAGTGCTACCGGGACTAGCGGGACAGATACGCAGTATTTT. Residues: CSATGTSGTDTQYF.

The V and J genes are TRBV6-1 and TRBJ1-4; TRBD1 agrees at 9 bases. The germline V gene has CDR1 MNHNS and CDR2 SASEGT. The CDR3 runs 16 residues. Trimming cost V 7 bases and J 5 bases; bases outside gene matches: 11. The CDR3 DNA reads TGTGCCAGCAACCTTAGCCCTGGGACAGGGAATGAAAAACTGTTTTTT. Protein sequence: CASNLSPGTGNEKLFF.

This clonotype was observed a few times. The V gene is TRBV6-2 or TRBV6-3, the J gene TRBJ2-2; tentative D call: TRBD2 (6 bases). The CDR3 contains 10 residues. The V and J ends lost 11 bases and 8 bases respectively, with 9 bases between them. Germline values: CDR1 MNHEY, CDR2 SVGEGT. The DNA of the CDR3 is TGTGCCCCGCGGGGAGGGGAGCTGTTTTTT. Its translation: CAPRGGELFF.

This clonotype was seen repeatedly, ten times or more. The J gene is TRBJ2-1, the V gene TRBV5-4; 10 bases fit TRBD2. V gave up 2 bases and J gave up 10 bases; unmatched junction bases: 12. The CDR3 runs to 16 residues. CDR1 SGHNT and CDR2 YYREEE come from the germline V gene (reference sequence). CDR3 sequence reads: CASSLAGGGTLGEQFF. CDR3 nucleotides: TGTGCCAGCAGCTTAGCGGGGGGGGGAACCCTTGGGGAGCAGTTCTTC.

The chain joins TRBV20-1 to TRBJ2-7, with 9 bases identical to TRBD1. From germline, CDR1 is DFQATT and CDR2 SNEGSKA (reference sequence). V shed 0 bases and J 3 bases; nucleotides not matched to a gene: 9. This CDR3 contains 16 residues. The CDR3 DNA reads as TGCAGTGCTAGAGATCCAGGACAGGGGAGGTACTACGAGCAGTACTTC. This codes for CSARDPGQGRYYEQYF.

This clonotype was seen only a few times. This chain connects TRBV4-2 to TRBJ2-7; possibly TRBD2 for D (5 bases). Germline CDR1 and CDR2: LGHNA and YNFKEQ. V lost 0 bases, J lost 1 base, and 7 bases lay in between. CDR3 length: 14 residues. The CDR3 spells CASSQDPGSYEQYF. Written as DNA, the CDR3 is TGTGCCAGCAGCCAAGATCCGGGGTCCTACGAGCAGTACTTC.